This T cell receptor (beta chain) appears in the sequencing data of a study of T cell responses to AZD1222 COVID-19 vaccine. Findings and limits, study-wide: In a largely white British group with more females than males, clonal diversity was possibly underestimated. Repertoire samples came only from after the peak T cell response. Baseline testing showed seropositivity in only a handful of AZD1222 recipients.

Libraries were prepared by immunoSEQ multiplex PCR; TCRdb keeps only in-frame clonotypes and omits some of them. This sample has 98,000 or so clones, with around 85% found just once. CDR3 length: 18 residues. Looked up from germline, CDR1 is SGHDT and CDR2 is YYEEEE. V lost 2 bases, J lost 0 bases, and 9 bases stayed unmatched. Note on this clone: Its specificity is unknown.

This TCR was recovered from an adult who received the AZD1222 COVID-19 vaccine. V is TRBV5-6 and J is TRBJ1-5; 9 nucleotides line up with TRBD1. The sequencing here drew on peripheral blood, taken 28 days after the second AZD1222 dose. DNA for the CDR3: TGTGCCAGCAGCTTCCGGGACAGGGTATATGATAGCAATCAGCCCCAGCATTTT. Protein sequence: CASSFRDRVYDSNQPQHF.